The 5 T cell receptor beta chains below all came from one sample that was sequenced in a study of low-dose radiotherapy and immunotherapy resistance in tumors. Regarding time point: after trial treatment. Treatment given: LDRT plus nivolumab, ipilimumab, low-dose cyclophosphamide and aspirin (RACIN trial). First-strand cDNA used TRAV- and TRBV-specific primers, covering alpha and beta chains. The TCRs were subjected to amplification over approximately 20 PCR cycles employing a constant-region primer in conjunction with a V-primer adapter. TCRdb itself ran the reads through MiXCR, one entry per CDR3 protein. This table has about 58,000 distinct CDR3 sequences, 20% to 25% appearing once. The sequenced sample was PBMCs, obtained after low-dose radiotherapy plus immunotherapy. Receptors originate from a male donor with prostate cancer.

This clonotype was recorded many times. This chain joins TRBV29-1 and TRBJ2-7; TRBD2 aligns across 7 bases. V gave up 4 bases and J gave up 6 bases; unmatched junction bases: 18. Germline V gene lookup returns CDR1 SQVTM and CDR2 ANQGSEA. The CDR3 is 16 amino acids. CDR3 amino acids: CSVVASGKKVAREQYF. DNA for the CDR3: TGCAGCGTTGTGGCTAGCGGCAAAAAAGTCGCCCGCGAGCAGTACTTC.

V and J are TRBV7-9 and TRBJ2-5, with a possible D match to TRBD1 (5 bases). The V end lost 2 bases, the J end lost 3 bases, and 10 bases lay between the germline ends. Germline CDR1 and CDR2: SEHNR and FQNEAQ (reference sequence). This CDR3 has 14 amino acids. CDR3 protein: CASSLIQGKETQYF. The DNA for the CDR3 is TGTGCCAGCAGCTTAATCCAGGGAAAAGAGACCCAGTACTTC.

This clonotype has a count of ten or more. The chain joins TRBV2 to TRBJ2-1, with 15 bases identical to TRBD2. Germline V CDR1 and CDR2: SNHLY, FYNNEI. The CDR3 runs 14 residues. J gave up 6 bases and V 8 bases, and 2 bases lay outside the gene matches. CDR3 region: CASGLAGGRNEQFF. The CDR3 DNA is TGTGCCAGCGGACTAGCGGGAGGGCGCAATGAGCAGTTCTTC.

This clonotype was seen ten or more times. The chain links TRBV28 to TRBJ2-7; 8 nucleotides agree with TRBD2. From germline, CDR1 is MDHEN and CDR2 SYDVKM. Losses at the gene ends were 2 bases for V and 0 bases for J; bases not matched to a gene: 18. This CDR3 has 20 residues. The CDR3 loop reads CASSLLPARVAGTTSYEQYF. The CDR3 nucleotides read TGTGCCAGCAGTTTACTGCCGGCCAGGGTAGCGGGAACTACCTCCTACGAGCAGTACTTC.

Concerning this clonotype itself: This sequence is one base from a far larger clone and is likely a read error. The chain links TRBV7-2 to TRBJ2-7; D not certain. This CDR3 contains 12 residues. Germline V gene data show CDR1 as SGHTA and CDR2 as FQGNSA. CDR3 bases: TGTGCCGGCAGCTTATCTGACACCCAGCAGTACTTC. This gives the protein CAGSLSDTQQYF.